This T cell receptor beta chain was recovered during a study of shared clonotypes between healthy human individuals. Overall study results and limits: Among the subsets, naive ones generally showed larger estimated richness than memory ones.

Regarding this clone: The antigen is undetermined.

It was CD45RO-negative cells, positively selected for CCR7, that made up naive CD8 cells, with terminally differentiated effector memory CD45RA+ cells excluded. Produced via immunoSEQ multiplex PCR; TCRdb's table is partial and in-frame only. The sample includes about 680,000 clones, around 90% seen only once; the top ten take nearly 25%. The sample consisted of naive CD8+ T cells sorted from blood. This TCR was sampled from a man aged 25 to 45 in good health.

CDR3 coding DNA: TGTGCCAGCAGCCTCATAGCGCGTCAGGGGGCGCTTTTTAATGCCGGGGAGCTGTTTTTT. It specifies CASSLIARQGALFNAGELFF. This chain uses TRBV7-8 with TRBJ2-2, with TRBD1 matching over 8 bases. The J segment lost 6 bases and the V segment lost 5 bases, leaving 23 bases of the junction unmatched. Germline lookup yields CDR1 SGHVS and CDR2 FQNEAQ. The CDR3 has 20 amino acids. The whole variable domain, remainder taken from reference TRBV7-8 and TRBJ2-2, is GAGVSQSPRYKVAKRGQDVALRCDPISGHVSLFWYQQALGQGPEFLTYFQNEAQLDKSGLPSDRFFAERPEGSVSTLKIQRTQQEDSAVYLCASSLIARQGALFNAGELFFGEGSRLTVL.